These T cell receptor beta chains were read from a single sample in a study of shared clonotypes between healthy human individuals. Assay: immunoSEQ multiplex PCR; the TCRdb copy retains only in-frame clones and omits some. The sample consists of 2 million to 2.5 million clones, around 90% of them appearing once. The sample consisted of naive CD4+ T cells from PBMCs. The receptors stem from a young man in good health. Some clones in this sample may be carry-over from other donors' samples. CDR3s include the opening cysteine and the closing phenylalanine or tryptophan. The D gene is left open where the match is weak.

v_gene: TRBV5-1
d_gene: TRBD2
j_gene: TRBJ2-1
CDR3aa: CASSPNPSGSAPSYNEQFF

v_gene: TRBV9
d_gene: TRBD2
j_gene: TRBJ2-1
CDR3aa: CASSQAGGYNEQFF

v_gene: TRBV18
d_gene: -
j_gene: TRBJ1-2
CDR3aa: CASSPRDFGYTF

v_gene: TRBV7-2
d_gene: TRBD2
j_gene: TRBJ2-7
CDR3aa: CASSTLAGGVYEQYF

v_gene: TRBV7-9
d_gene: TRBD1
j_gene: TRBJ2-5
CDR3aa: CASEDRGRETQYF

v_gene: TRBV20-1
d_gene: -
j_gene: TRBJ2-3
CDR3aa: CSAIRTHTQYF

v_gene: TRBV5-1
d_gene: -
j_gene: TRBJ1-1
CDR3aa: CASSLDIPQGNEAFF

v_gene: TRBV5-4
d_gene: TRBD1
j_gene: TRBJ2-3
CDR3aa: CASSTAQGAADTQYF

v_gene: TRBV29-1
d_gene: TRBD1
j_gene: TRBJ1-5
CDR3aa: CSVEGREDRSSHQPQHF

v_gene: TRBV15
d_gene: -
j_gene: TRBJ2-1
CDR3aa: CATKAASSYNEQFF

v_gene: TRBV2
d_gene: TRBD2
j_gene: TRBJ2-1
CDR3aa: CASSGGLSSYNEQFF

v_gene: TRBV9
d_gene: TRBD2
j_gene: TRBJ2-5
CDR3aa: CASSPRLAGETQYF

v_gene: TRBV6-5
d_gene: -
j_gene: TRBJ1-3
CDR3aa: CASSSGRISGNTIYF

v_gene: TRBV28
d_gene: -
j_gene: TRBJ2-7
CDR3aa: CASRDSSSYEQYF

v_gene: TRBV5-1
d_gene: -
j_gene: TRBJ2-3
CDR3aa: CASSPLDVDTQYF

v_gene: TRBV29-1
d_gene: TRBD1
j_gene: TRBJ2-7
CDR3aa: CSVEAGTASYEQYF

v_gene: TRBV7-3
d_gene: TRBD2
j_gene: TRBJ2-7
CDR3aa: CASSLAPAGTYEQYF

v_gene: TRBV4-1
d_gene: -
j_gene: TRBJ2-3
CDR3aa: CASSQEYARADTQYF

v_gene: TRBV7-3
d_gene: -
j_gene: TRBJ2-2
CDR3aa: CASSLQSYAQSNTGELFF

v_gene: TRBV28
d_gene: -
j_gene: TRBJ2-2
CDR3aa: CASSPAGGIANTGELFF

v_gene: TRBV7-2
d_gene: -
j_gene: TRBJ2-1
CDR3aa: CAASGRRLTGTDNEQFF

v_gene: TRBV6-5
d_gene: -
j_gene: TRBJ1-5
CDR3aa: CASSYLGQNQPQHF

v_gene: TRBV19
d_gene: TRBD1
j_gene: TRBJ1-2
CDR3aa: CASKPGQIYGYTF

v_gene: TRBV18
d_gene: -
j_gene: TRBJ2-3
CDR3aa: CASSPPEGNTQYF

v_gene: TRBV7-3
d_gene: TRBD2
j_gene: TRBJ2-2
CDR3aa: CASSLSLAGGVTGELFF

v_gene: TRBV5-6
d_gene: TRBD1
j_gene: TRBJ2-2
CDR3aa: CASSLGGQGFTGELFF

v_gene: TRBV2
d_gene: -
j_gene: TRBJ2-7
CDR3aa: CASSWGQSYEQYF

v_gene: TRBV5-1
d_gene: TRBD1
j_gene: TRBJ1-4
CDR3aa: CASSRYPGQGAPWDEKLFF

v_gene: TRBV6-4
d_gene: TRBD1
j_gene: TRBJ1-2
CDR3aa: CASSQTGTATNYGYTF